The subject of this entry is one T cell receptor beta chain. The method was immunoSEQ multiplex PCR; TCRdb's version includes in-frame clones alone and lacks a portion of them. The repertoire includes over 450,000 clones, about 89% of them detected once, and roughly 7.3% sits in the top ten. These data belong to a study of blood T cell repertoires in COVID-19. Material for sequencing was peripheral blood. The sequence was collected from a woman between 45 and 65 years old with COVID-19, enrolled during active disease.

The CDR3 loop is CASSSQQGAGEKLFF. The DNA for the CDR3 is TGTGCCAGCAGTTCACAACAGGGGGCAGGTGAAAAACTGTTTTTT. This chain joins TRBV28 and TRBJ1-4, with 9 bases fitting TRBD1. This CDR3 contains 15 residues. Per germline, CDR1 MDHEN and CDR2 SYDVKM. J was trimmed by 7 bases and V by 4 bases; bases with no gene match: 7.